The 19 T cell receptor beta chains presented below share a single source sample, sequenced in a study of PD-L1 blockade in urothelial cancer. Produced via immunoSEQ multiplex PCR; TCRdb's table is partial and in-frame only. The sample consists of around 35,000 clones, 70% to 85% of them appearing once. The sample consisted of PBMCs, taken around atezolizumab (anti-PD-L1) treatment. The receptor set was obtained from a man aged 60 to 69 with urothelial cancer.

The CDR3 DNA reads as TGTGCCAGCAGCCGACAGGTTACAGGGGGCAGGAATTCACCCCTCCACTTT. Protein product: CASSRQVTGGRNSPLHF. This sequence joins TRBV27 and TRBJ1-6, with 9 bases fitting TRBD1. Germline-derived CDR1 and CDR2 are MNHEY and SMNVEV (reference sequence). The CDR3 runs 17 residues. V lost 6 bases to trimming and J lost 7 bases; unmatched junction nucleotides: 13.

This clone was seen a handful of times. This sequence joins TRBV19 and TRBJ1-1; D possibly corresponds to TRBD1 (6 bases). Trimming pared 7 bases from V and 1 base from J, leaving 10 bases between. The CDR3 consists of 13 residues. Looked up from germline, CDR1 is LNHDA and CDR2 is SQIVND (reference sequence). In DNA form, the CDR3 reads TGTGCCAGTACTGACAGGTCGAACACTGAAGCTTTCTTT. Protein product: CASTDRSNTEAFF.

CDR3 residues: CASSTSGGANEQFF. CDR3 coding DNA: TGTGCCAGCAGCACTAGCGGGGGGGCTAATGAGCAGTTCTTC. The chain uses TRBV6-4 and TRBJ2-1, with 13 bases matching TRBD2. The V gene's germline CDR1 is MRHNA and CDR2 SNTAGT. The CDR3 sequence is 14 residues long. The V and J ends lost 6 bases and 7 bases, in that order; junction bases with no gene match: 3.

This CDR3 is CASSFSGAGEQYF. CDR3 bases: TGTGCCAGCAGTTTTTCTGGGGCAGGGGAGCAGTACTTC. The chain recombines TRBV28 with TRBJ2-7; D may be TRBD1 (5 bases). CDR3 length: 13 residues. Trimming took off 3 bases at V and 7 bases at J, with 13 bases between the two ends. CDR1 is MDHEN and CDR2 is SYDVKM in the germline V gene.

This sequence joins TRBV10-3 and TRBJ1-4, with D unresolved. This CDR3 comprises 12 residues. Deletions cut 0 bases from V and 10 bases from J, with 6 bases between. The germline V gene has CDR1 ENHRY and CDR2 SYGVKD. CDR3 protein: CAISESTGKLFF. CDR3 DNA sequence: TGTGCCATCAGTGAGTCCACGGGAAAACTGTTTTTT.

This chain links TRBV5-1 with TRBJ2-1; no firm D call. Germline assignment: CDR1 SGHRS and CDR2 YFSETQ. Deletions cut 4 bases from V and 5 bases from J, with 4 bases between. There are 11 residues in the CDR3. CDR3 bases: TGCGCCAGCAGCGGAGACAATGAGCAGTTCTTC. It codes for CASSGDNEQFF.

CDR3 region: CASSLDRGREQYF. The DNA of the CDR3 is TGCGCCAGCAGCTTGGACAGGGGGCGCGAGCAGTACTTC. This chain uses TRBV5-1 with TRBJ2-7; 9 positions match TRBD1. This CDR3 has 13 residues. The V and J ends lost 0 bases and 6 bases, in that order; junction bases with no gene match: 1. Germline V gene sequence: CDR1 SGHRS, CDR2 YFSETQ.

This clone was detected only a few times. This chain connects TRBV9 to TRBJ1-2; no clear D gene. Trimming removed 2 bases from V and 2 bases from J, with 7 bases in between. Germline CDR1 SGDLS, CDR2 YYNGEE. The CDR3 extends over 13 amino acids. The CDR3 region has the DNA TGTGCCAGCAGCGTGGGCAGGAACTATGGCTACACCTTC. Its translation: CASSVGRNYGYTF.

The V gene is TRBV29-1, the J gene TRBJ2-7; the D is unclear. CDR3 length: 12 amino acids. CDR1 is SQVTM, CDR2 ANQGSEA, per germline. Trimming cost V 0 bases and J 2 bases, with 5 bases left between them. CDR3 sequence (DNA): TGCAGCGTTGAAGACCTCGCCTACGAGCAGTACTTC. Amino acid sequence: CSVEDLAYEQYF.

This clone was seen once. The chain links TRBV6-1 to TRBJ2-3, with 10 nucleotides matching TRBD2. Germline CDR1 MNHNS, CDR2 SASEGT. This CDR3 has 16 residues. V shed 0 bases and J 1 base; nucleotides not matched to a gene: 1. CDR3 sequence (DNA): TGTGCCAGCAGTGAAGCGCTAGCGGGGGGCACAGATACGCAGTATTTT. As protein: CASSEALAGGTDTQYF.

V is TRBV19 and J is TRBJ1-5, with 7 bases matching TRBD1. Per the germline V gene, CDR1 is LNHDA and CDR2 is SQIVND (reference sequence). The CDR3 runs to 14 residues. V shed 5 bases, J shed 11 bases, and the junction held 12 bases outside the gene matches. Written as DNA, the CDR3 is TGTGCCAGTAGTTCCCGACAGGTTCAGGGGGCCCAGCATTTT. Protein product: CASSSRQVQGAQHF.

The genes are TRBV5-6 and TRBJ2-5; the D is unclear. The germline gives CDR1 SGHDT, CDR2 YYEEEE. This CDR3 has 16 residues. V dropped 1 base and J dropped 4 bases, with 17 bases sitting between them. The CDR3, as DNA: TGTGCCAGCAGCTTGTACCTTTCCGCTAGTCCAGAGACCCAGTACTTC. Protein sequence: CASSLYLSASPETQYF.

The CDR3 loop is CASSQLDSGGYTF. The CDR3 DNA is TGTGCCAGCAGCCAATTGGACTCGGGGGGCTACACCTTC. V usage is TRBV14 and J usage is TRBJ1-2; unclear D gene. CDR1 is SGHDN and CDR2 is FVKESK in the germline V gene. The CDR3 has 13 residues. Trimming took off 2 bases at V and 8 bases at J, with 12 bases between the two ends.

The CDR3 region has the DNA TGCGCCAGCAGCGGAATGGGACAGGGATTATCTGACGAGCAGTACTTC. This translates into CASSGMGQGLSDEQYF. This chain links TRBV5-1 with TRBJ2-7; 9 positions match TRBD1. V dropped 4 bases and J dropped 5; count of bases not matched to a gene: 13. The CDR3 is made up of 16 amino acids. Germline assignment: CDR1 SGHRS and CDR2 YFSETQ. Supplemented by reference TRBV5-1 and TRBJ2-7, the full variable domain reads KAGVTQTPRYLIKTRGQQVTLSCSPISGHRSVSWYQQTPGQGLQFLFEYFSETQRNKGNFPGRFSGRQFSNSRSEMNVSTLELGDSALYLCASSGMGQGLSDEQYFGPGTRLTVT.

The V and J genes are TRBV5-6 and TRBJ2-3; a possible D gene is TRBD2 (5 bases). V was clipped by 4 bases and J by 2 bases, with 17 bases between them. CDR1 is SGHDT and CDR2 is YYEEEE in the germline V gene. CDR3 size: 16 residues. The CDR3 nucleotides read TGTGCCAGCAGCGCCGAGCCAGCGGCCTCCACAGATACGCAGTATTTT. Translated: CASSAEPAASTDTQYF.

The chain employs TRBV7-8 and TRBJ2-5; D may be TRBD2 (6 bases). The germline V and J ends were trimmed by 5 bases and 4 bases, with 11 bases remaining between them. Germline loops: CDR1 SGHVS, CDR2 FQNEAQ. The CDR3 totals 13 residues. The CDR3 here is CASSLWGGETQYF. CDR3 coding DNA: TGTGCCAGCAGCCTCTGGGGAGGAGAGACCCAGTACTTC.

The CDR3 DNA reads as TGTGCCAGCACCCTTGGGTACAGGGAAATTCTGAACACTGAAGCTTTCTTT. Its protein product is CASTLGYREILNTEAFF. This chain links TRBV5-5 with TRBJ1-1, with a tentative D call TRBD1 (6 bases). Germline V gene sequence: CDR1 SGHKS, CDR2 YYEKEE (reference sequence). The CDR3 totals 17 residues. V was cut by 6 bases and J by 0 bases, with 21 bases left in between.

V gene TRBV28 combines with J gene TRBJ2-7; TRBD2 matches 7 bases. With 6 bases clipped from V and 1 base from J, the junction kept 12 bases outside the gene matches. The CDR3 contains 16 residues. The germline gives CDR1 MDHEN, CDR2 SYDVKM. The CDR3 sequence: CASRAGGGTGSYEQYF. The CDR3 bases are TGTGCCAGCAGAGCTGGGGGGGGGACGGGATCCTACGAGCAGTACTTC.

This chain links TRBV4-1 with TRBJ2-5, with D perhaps TRBD1 (7 bases). Germline CDR1 reads MGHRA; CDR2 reads YSYEKL. The V and J ends lost 5 bases and 1 base respectively, with 17 bases between them. There are 16 residues in the CDR3. The CDR3 sequence is CASSYTQGTFQETQYF. The CDR3 DNA reads as TGCGCCAGCAGCTATACACAGGGGACTTTCCAAGAGACCCAGTACTTC.